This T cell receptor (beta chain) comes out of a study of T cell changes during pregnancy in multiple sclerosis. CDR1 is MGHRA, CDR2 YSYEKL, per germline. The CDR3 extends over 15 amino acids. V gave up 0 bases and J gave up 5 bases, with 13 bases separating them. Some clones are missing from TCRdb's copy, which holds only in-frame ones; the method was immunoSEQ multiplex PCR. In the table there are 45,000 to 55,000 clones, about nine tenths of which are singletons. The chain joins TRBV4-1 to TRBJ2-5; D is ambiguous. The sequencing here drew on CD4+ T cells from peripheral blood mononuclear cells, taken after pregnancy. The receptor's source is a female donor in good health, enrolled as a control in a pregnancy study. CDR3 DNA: TGCGCCAGCAGCCAAGATGGAGAGTCCGGGGAGACCCAGTACTTC. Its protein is CASSQDGESGETQYF.